Shown below are 8 T cell receptor beta chains from a single sample sequenced in a study of shared clonotypes between healthy human individuals. Assay used: immunoSEQ multiplex PCR; TCRdb lists only in-frame clones, some missing. Among over a million clones listed, about 98% were seen once. Sequenced: naive CD4+ T cells sorted from blood. The subset was: CD45RA+ positively selected. The receptors derive from a man aged 25-45 years in good health.

This chain links TRBV5-1 with TRBJ2-5; D uncertain. In germline, CDR1 is SGHRS, CDR2 YFSETQ. The CDR3 totals 14 residues. The germline V and J ends were trimmed by 2 bases and 5 bases, with 13 bases remaining between them. The CDR3 loop is CASSFLFEGETQYF. The CDR3, as DNA: TGCGCCAGCAGCTTCCTATTCGAAGGGGAGACCCAGTACTTC.

The V gene is TRBV28, the J gene TRBJ1-5, with TRBD1 as a possible D gene (5 bases). Deletions cut 6 bases from V and 4 bases from J, with 28 bases between. The germline V gene has CDR1 MDHEN and CDR2 SYDVKM. The CDR3 runs 19 residues. The CDR3 is CASRASGGVTLVWNQPQHF. CDR3 in DNA: TGTGCCAGCAGGGCTTCCGGGGGAGTGACTCTTGTTTGGAATCAGCCCCAGCATTTT.

The chain carries TRBV11-2 and TRBJ2-7, with 12 bases matching TRBD1. V lost 4 bases, J lost 7 bases, and 5 bases stayed unmatched. This CDR3 contains 14 residues. Germline CDR1 reads SGHAT; CDR2 reads FQNNGV. The CDR3 loop reads CASSSGTGGREQYF. In DNA, the CDR3 is TGTGCCAGCAGCTCCGGGACAGGGGGCAGGGAGCAGTACTTC.

This chain links TRBV2 with TRBJ1-5, with D tentatively TRBD1 (5 bases). Trimming shortened V by 7 bases and J by 2 bases, and 18 bases separated the two germline ends. The germline CDR1 and CDR2 sequences are SNHLY and FYNNEI. The CDR3 spans 16 residues. The CDR3 nucleotides read TGTGCCAGCAACTTGTCCGGGGGTACGGGCAATCAGCCCCAGCATTTT. This translates into CASNLSGGTGNQPQHF.

The V gene is TRBV19, the J gene TRBJ2-5; TRBD1 agrees at 12 bases. The CDR3 contains 17 residues. Losses at the gene ends were 9 bases for V and 5 bases for J; bases not matched to a gene: 16. Per germline, CDR1 LNHDA and CDR2 SQIVND (reference sequence). CDR3 loop: CASRRLGGTGGVETQYF. Here the CDR3 DNA reads TGTGCCAGCAGGCGCCTTGGAGGGACAGGGGGCGTGGAGACCCAGTACTTC.

The chain links TRBV30 to TRBJ2-7; D call uncertain. CDR1 and CDR2 from the germline V gene are GTSNPN and SVGIG (reference sequence). CDR3 length: 12 amino acids. Deletions cut 3 bases from V and 4 bases from J, with 10 bases between. This chain's CDR3 is CAWRLSLYEQYF. CDR3 DNA sequence: TGTGCCTGGAGACTTTCACTGTACGAGCAGTACTTC.

In this sample, this clone turned up once. The V call is TRBV7-2, the J call TRBJ2-7; D remains ambiguous. Trimming took 5 bases from V and 5 from J, leaving 10 bases between them. This CDR3 is 12 amino acids long. Germline V gives CDR1 SGHTA, CDR2 FQGNSA. CDR3 amino acids: CASSPQLDEQYF. DNA for the CDR3: TGTGCCAGCAGCCCCCAGTTAGACGAGCAGTACTTC.

The chain employs TRBV5-5 and TRBJ1-2; the D gene is possibly TRBD1 (5 bases). The CDR3 covers 14 residues. With 5 bases removed from V and 3 bases from J, the gap between germline ends came to 14 bases. Germline CDR1 SGHKS, CDR2 YYEKEE (reference sequence). For the CDR3, the DNA is TGTGCCAGCAGGAGGTACCAGGGAGACTATGGCTACACCTTC. Protein: CASRRYQGDYGYTF.